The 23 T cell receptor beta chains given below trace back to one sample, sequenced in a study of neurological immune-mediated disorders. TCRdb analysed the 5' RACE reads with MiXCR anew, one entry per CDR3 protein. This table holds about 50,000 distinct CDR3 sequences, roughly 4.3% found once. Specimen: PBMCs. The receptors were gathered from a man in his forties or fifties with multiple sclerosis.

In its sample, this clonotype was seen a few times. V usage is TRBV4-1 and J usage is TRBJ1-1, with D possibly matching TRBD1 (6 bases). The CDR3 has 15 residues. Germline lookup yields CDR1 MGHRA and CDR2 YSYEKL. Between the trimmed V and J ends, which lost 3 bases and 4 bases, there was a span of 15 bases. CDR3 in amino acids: CASSQSIQGPTEAFF. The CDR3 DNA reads TGCGCCAGCAGCCAGTCAATACAGGGTCCCACTGAAGCTTTCTTT.

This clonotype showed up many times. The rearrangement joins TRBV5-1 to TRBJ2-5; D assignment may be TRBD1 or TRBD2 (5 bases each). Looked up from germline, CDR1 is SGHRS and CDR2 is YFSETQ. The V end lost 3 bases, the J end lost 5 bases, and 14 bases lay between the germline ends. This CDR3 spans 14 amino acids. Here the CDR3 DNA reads TGCGCCAGCAGCTGGGCAGGGAGAAGTGAGACCCAGTACTTC. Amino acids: CASSWAGRSETQYF.

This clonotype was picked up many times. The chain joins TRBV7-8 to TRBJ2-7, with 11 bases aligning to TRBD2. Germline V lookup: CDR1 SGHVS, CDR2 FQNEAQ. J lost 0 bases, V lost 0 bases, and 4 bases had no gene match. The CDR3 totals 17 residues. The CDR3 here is CASSLAGGTSGSYEQYF. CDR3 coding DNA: TGTGCCAGCAGCTTAGCGGGGGGGACTAGCGGCTCCTACGAGCAGTACTTC.

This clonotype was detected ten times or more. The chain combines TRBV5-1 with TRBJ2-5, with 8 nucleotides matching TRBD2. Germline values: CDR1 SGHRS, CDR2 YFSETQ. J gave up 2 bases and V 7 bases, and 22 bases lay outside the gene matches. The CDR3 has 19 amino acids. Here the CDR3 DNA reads TGCGCCAGCGGACCCGGCAGGCGGGGGGCCGAGCCCCTTCAAGAGACCCAGTACTTC. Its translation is CASGPGRRGAEPLQETQYF.

The CDR3 protein is CASSLGGWTSRSYEQYF. The CDR3 bases are TGCGCCAGCAGCTTGGGGGGGTGGACTAGCCGATCCTACGAGCAGTACTTC. V gene TRBV5-1 combines with J gene TRBJ2-7; TRBD2 matches 8 bases. This CDR3 is 17 amino acids long. V was clipped by 0 bases and J by 1 base; unmatched bases: 9. Germline assignment: CDR1 SGHRS and CDR2 YFSETQ.

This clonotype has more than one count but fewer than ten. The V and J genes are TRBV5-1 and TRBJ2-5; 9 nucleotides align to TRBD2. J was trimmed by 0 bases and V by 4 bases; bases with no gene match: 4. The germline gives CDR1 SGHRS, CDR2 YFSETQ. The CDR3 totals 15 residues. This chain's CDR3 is CASSEGLAYQETQYF. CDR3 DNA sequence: TGCGCCAGCAGCGAAGGACTAGCGTACCAAGAGACCCAGTACTTC.

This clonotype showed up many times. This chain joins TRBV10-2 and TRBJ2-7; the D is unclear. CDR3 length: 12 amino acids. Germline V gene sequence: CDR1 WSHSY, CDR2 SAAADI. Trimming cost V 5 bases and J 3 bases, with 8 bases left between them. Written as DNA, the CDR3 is TGCGCCAGCAGTCAACAGCTCTACGAGCAGTACTTC. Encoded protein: CASSQQLYEQYF.

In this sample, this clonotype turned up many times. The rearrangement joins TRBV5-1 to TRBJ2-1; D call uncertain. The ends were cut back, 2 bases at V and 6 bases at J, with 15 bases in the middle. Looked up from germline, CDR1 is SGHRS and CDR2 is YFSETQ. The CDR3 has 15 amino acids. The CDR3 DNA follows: TGCGCCAGCAGCTTAGGAGAGGTGGTAGCCAATGAGCAGTTCTTC. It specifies CASSLGEVVANEQFF.

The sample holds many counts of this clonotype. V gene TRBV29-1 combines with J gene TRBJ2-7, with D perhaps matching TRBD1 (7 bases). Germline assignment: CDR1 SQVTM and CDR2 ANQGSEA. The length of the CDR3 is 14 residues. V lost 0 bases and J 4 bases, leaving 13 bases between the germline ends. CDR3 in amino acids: CSVEEAGGRYEQYF. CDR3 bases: TGCAGCGTTGAAGAGGCAGGGGGGCGTTACGAGCAGTACTTC.

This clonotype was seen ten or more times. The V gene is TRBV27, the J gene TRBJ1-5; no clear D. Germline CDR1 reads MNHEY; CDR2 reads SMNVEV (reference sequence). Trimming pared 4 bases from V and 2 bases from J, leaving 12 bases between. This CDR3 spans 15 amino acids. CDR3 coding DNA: TGTGCCAGCAGTTATGGGCCTAGGGGCAATCAGCCCCAGCATTTT. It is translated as CASSYGPRGNQPQHF.

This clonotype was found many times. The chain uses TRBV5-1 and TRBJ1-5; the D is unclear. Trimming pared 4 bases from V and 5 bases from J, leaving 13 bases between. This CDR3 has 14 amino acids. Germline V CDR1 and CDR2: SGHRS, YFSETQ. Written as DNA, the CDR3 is TGCGCCAGCAGCAGAGGCCCCGGGGATCAGCCCCAGCATTTT. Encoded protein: CASSRGPGDQPQHF.

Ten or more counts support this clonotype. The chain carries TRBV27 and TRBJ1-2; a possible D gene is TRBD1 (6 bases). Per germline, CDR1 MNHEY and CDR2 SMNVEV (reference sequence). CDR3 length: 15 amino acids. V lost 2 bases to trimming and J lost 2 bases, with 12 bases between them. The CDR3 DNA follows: TGTGCCAGCAGTTTAACAGGGAGACTAAACTATGGCTACACCTTC. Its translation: CASSLTGRLNYGYTF.

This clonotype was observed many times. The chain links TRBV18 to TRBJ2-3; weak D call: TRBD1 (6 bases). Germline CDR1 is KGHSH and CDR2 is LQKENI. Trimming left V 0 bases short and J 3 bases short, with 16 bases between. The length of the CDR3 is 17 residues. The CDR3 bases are TGTGCCAGCTCACCACCAACAGGGAAAGTTGCGACAGATACGCAGTATTTT. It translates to CASSPPTGKVATDTQYF.

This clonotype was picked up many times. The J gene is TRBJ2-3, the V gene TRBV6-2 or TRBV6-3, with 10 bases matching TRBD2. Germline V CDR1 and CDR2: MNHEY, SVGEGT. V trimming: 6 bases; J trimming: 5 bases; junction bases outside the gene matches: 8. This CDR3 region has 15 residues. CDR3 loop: CASSLAGVDIDTQYF. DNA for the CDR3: TGTGCCAGCAGCCTAGCGGGGGTTGATATAGATACGCAGTATTTT.

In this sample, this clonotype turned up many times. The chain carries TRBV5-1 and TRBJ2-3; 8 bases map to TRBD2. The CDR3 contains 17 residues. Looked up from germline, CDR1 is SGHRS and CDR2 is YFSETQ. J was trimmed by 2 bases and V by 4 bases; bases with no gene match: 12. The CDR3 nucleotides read TGCGCCAGCAGCATTGGCTTAGCGGGGTCAGACACAGATACGCAGTATTTT. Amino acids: CASSIGLAGSDTDTQYF. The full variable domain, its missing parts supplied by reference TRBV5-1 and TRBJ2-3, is KAGVTQTPRYLIKTRGQQVTLSCSPISGHRSVSWYQQTPGQGLQFLFEYFSETQRNKGNFPGRFSGRQFSNSRSEMNVSTLELGDSALYLCASSIGLAGSDTDTQYFGPGTRLTVL.

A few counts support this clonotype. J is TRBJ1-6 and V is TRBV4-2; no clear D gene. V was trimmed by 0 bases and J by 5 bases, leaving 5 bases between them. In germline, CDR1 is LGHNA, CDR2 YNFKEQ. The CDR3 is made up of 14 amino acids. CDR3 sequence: CASSQESDNSPLHF. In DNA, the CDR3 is TGTGCCAGCAGCCAAGAGTCAGATAATTCACCCCTCCACTTT.

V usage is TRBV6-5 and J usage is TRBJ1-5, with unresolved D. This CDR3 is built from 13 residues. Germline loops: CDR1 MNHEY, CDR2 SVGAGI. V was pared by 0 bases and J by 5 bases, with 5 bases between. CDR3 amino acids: CASSYSSDQPQHF. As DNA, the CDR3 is TGTGCCAGCAGTTACTCGTCCGATCAGCCCCAGCATTTT.

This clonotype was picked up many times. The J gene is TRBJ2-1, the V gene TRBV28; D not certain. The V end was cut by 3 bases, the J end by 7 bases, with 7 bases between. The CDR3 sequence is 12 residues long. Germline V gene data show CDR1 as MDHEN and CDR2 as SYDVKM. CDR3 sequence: CASSFVRNEQFF. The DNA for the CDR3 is TGTGCCAGCAGTTTCGTGAGGAATGAGCAGTTCTTC.

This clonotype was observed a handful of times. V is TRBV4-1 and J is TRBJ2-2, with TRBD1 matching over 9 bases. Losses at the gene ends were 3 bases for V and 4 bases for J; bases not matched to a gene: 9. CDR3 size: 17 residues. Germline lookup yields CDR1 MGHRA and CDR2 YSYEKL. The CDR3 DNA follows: TGCGCCAGCAGCCAGTCTCCGGGACAGGGAATCACCGGGGAGCTGTTTTTT. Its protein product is CASSQSPGQGITGELFF.

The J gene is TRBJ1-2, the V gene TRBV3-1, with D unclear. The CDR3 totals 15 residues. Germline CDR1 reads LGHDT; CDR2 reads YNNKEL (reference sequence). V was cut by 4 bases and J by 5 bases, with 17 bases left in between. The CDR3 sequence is CASSLQGQPLYGYTF. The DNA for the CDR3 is TGTGCCAGCAGCCTCCAAGGGCAGCCCCTATATGGCTACACCTTC.

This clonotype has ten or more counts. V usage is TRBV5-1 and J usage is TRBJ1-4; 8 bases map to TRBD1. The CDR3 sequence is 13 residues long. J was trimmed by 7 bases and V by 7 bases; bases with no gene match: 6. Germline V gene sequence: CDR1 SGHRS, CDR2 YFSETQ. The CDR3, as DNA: TGCGCCAGCCGAGGGACAGGACCTGAAAAACTGTTTTTT. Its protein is CASRGTGPEKLFF.

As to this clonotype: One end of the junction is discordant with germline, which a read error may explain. CDR3 bases: TGTGCCAGCAGCTTGTACGGCGACTCAGACAATCAGCCCCAGAATTTT. It translates to CASSLYGDSDNQPQNF. The chain has TRBV5-5 and TRBJ1-5; D call uncertain. The germline gives CDR1 SGHKS, CDR2 YYEKEE (reference sequence). CDR3 length equals 16 residues.

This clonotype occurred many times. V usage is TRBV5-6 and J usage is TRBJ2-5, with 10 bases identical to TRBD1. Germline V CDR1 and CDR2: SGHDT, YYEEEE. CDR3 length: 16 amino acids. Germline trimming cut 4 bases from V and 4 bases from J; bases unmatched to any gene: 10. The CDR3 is CASSPRTGGFAETQYF. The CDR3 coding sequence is TGTGCCAGCAGCCCACGGACAGGGGGATTTGCAGAGACCCAGTACTTC. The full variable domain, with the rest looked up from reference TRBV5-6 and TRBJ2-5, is DAGVTQSPTHLIKTRGQQVTLRCSPKSGHDTVSWYQQALGQGPQFIFQYYEEEERQRGNFPDRFSGHQFPNYSSELNVNALLLGDSALYLCASSPRTGGFAETQYFGPGTRLLVL.